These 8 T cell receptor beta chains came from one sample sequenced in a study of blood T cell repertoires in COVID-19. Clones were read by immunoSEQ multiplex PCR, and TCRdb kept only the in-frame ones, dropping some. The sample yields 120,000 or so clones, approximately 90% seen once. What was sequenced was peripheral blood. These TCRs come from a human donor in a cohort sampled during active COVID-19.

The chain's CDR3 is CASSRPYLETQYF. CDR3 DNA: TGTGCCAGCAGCCGCCCCTATCTGGAGACCCAGTACTTC. The rearrangement links TRBV7-2 to TRBJ2-5; D remains ambiguous. From germline, CDR1 is SGHTA and CDR2 FQGNSA. Trimming shortened V by 5 bases and J by 5 bases, and 12 bases separated the two germline ends. The CDR3 totals 13 residues.

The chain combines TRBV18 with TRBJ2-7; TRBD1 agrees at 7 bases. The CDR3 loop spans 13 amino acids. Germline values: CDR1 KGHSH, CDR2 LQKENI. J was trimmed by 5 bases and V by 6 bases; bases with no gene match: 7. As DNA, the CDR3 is TGTGCCAGCTCCCTTGACAGGGTCAACGAGCAGTACTTC. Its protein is CASSLDRVNEQYF. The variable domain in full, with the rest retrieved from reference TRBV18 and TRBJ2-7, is NAGVMQNPRHLVRRRGQEARLRCSPMKGHSHVYWYRQLPEEGLKFMVYLQKENIIDESGMPKERFSAEFPKEGPSILRIQQVVRGDSAAYFCASSLDRVNEQYFGPGTRLTVT.

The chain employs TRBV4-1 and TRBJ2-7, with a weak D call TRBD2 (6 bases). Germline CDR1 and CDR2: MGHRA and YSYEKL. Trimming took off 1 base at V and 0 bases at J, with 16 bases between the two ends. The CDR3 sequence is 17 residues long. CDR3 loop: CASSQASSGVNSYEQYF. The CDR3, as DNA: TGCGCCAGCAGCCAAGCTTCCTCGGGAGTTAACTCCTACGAGCAGTACTTC.

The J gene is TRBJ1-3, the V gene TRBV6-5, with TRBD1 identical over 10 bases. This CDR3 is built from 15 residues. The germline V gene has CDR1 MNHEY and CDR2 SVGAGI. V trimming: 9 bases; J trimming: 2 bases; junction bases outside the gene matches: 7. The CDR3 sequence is CASGLGTGAGNTIYF. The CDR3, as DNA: TGTGCCAGTGGGCTGGGGACAGGGGCTGGAAACACCATATATTTT.

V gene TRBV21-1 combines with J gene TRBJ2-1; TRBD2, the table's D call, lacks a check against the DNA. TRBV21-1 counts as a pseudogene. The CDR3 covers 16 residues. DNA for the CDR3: TGTGCCAGCAGCACTAAAGCGGGAGGGGACTACAATGAGCAGTTCTTC. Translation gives CASSTKAGGDYNEQFF.

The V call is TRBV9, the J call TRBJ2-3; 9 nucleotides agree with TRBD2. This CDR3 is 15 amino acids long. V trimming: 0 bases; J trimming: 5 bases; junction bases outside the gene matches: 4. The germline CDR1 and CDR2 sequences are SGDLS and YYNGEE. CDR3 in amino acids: CASSVGGSGGDTQYF. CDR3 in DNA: TGTGCCAGCAGCGTAGGGGGTAGCGGGGGAGATACGCAGTATTTT.

The CDR3 DNA is TGTGCCAGCAGCCCGCCGGACAGCCGAAACGAGCAGTACTTC. Its translation: CASSPPDSRNEQYF. V gene TRBV7-9 combines with J gene TRBJ2-7; TRBD1 is a possible D gene (6 bases). The CDR3 length is 14 residues. Trimming pared 5 bases from V and 5 bases from J, leaving 16 bases between. Germline V gene lookup returns CDR1 SEHNR and CDR2 FQNEAQ (reference sequence).

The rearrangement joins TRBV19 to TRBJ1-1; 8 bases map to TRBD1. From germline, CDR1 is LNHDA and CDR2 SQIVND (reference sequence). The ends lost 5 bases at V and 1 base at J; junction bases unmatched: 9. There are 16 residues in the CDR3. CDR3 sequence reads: CASSLVRTGKNTEAFF. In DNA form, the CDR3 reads TGTGCCAGTAGTCTGGTGCGGACAGGGAAGAACACTGAAGCTTTCTTT.